A single sample is the source of the 26 T cell receptor beta chains below, sequenced in a study of shared clonotypes between healthy human individuals. Terminally differentiated effector memory CD45RA+ cells were excluded by CCR7 positive selection of CD45RO-negative cells. Generated by immunoSEQ multiplex PCR, the TCRdb table keeps only in-frame clones and is missing some. The sample holds about 1.9 million clones; around 93% are singletons and the top ten take roughly 1.7%. Sample: naive CD8+ T cells from PBMCs. These receptors all stem from a man in his late teens or twenties in good health. Some clones in this sample may be carry-over from other donors' samples.

V and J are TRBV9 and TRBJ2-7; a weak D match, TRBD2 (6 bases). Germline V gives CDR1 SGDLS, CDR2 YYNGEE. The CDR3 loop spans 14 amino acids. Trimming removed 1 base from V and 3 bases from J, with 11 bases in between. The CDR3 is CASSVSLANYEQYF. CDR3 bases: TGTGCCAGCAGCGTATCTCTAGCGAACTACGAGCAGTACTTC.

The genes are TRBV9 and TRBJ2-7; TRBD1 might be the D (6 bases). This CDR3 contains 14 residues. Germline V gives CDR1 SGDLS, CDR2 YYNGEE. Trimming stripped 2 bases from V and 0 bases from J, with 9 bases between. In DNA, the CDR3 is TGTGCCAGCAGCGTGACAGGATACTCCTACGAGCAGTACTTC. Translated, it gives CASSVTGYSYEQYF. The whole variable domain, filled in from reference TRBV9 and TRBJ2-7, reads DSGVTQTPKHLITATGQRVTLRCSPRSGDLSVYWYQQSLDQGLQFLIQYYNGEERAKGNILERFSAQQFPDLHSELNLSSLELGDSALYFCASSVTGYSYEQYFGPGTRLTVT.

The genes are TRBV27 and TRBJ2-3, with D perhaps TRBD2 (5 bases). Germline lookup yields CDR1 MNHEY and CDR2 SMNVEV (reference sequence). The ends were cut back, 8 bases at V and 4 bases at J, with 13 bases in the middle. This CDR3 has 13 residues. Here the CDR3 DNA reads TGTGCCAGCGTTGGACGGGGAGCAGATACGCAGTATTTT. Its protein is CASVGRGADTQYF.

The chain uses TRBV9 and TRBJ2-1; no firm D call. Germline V CDR1 and CDR2: SGDLS, YYNGEE. The V end was cut by 4 bases, the J end by 6 bases, with 20 bases between. The CDR3 runs to 16 residues. CDR3 DNA: TGTGCCAGCAGCCCCGAATCCCGACTGGCTCCCAATGAGCAGTTCTTC. Translated: CASSPESRLAPNEQFF.

The V and J genes are TRBV6-5 and TRBJ1-1; D gene unclear. Trimming cost V 7 bases and J 0 bases, with 6 bases left between them. Germline lookup yields CDR1 MNHEY and CDR2 SVGAGI. The CDR3 contains 12 residues. CDR3 in DNA: TGTGCCAGCACCACGTTGAACACTGAAGCTTTCTTT. It is translated as CASTTLNTEAFF.

The genes are TRBV19 and TRBJ2-3; 7 nucleotides match TRBD1. V gave up 9 bases and J gave up 4 bases; unmatched junction bases: 7. CDR1 is LNHDA and CDR2 is SQIVND in the germline V gene (reference sequence). This CDR3 has 13 residues. The CDR3 region has the DNA TGTGCCAGCCGGGACAGAATTCCAGATACGCAGTATTTT. The encoded protein is CASRDRIPDTQYF.

J is TRBJ2-7 and V is TRBV5-1, with D tentatively TRBD1 (5 bases). V lost 0 bases to trimming and J lost 0 bases, with 10 bases between them. This CDR3 contains 15 residues. Germline values: CDR1 SGHRS, CDR2 YFSETQ. CDR3 amino acids: CASSLVQGPSYEQYF. Here the CDR3 DNA reads TGCGCCAGCAGCTTGGTTCAGGGTCCCTCCTACGAGCAGTACTTC.

The chain is built from TRBV15 and TRBJ2-7; TRBD2 aligns across 7 bases. J gave up 6 bases and V 0 bases, and 8 bases lay outside the gene matches. CDR1 LNHNV and CDR2 YYDKDF come from the germline V gene (reference sequence). There are 15 residues in the CDR3. DNA of the CDR3: TGTGCCACCAGCAGAGATCGGGGGGTCCTCTCCGAGCAGTACTTC. The encoded protein is CATSRDRGVLSEQYF.

As regards this clone: One end of the junction is discordant with germline, which a read error may explain. The identical CDR3 is also encoded by other nucleotide sequences in the sample. The chain recombines TRBV27 with TRBJ2-7; no definite D call. The CDR3 spans 13 residues. Germline-derived CDR1 and CDR2 are MNHEY and SMNVEV (reference sequence). The CDR3 region is CASSLSNSYEQYF. The CDR3 nucleotides read TGTGCCAGCAGTCTATCCAATTCCTACGAGCAGTACTTC.

This rearrangement joins TRBV30 to TRBJ2-2; the match to TRBD1 covers 9 bases. Germline lookup yields CDR1 GTSNPN and CDR2 SVGIG (reference sequence). The CDR3 sequence is 16 residues long. V lost 7 bases and J lost 3; bases outside the gene matches: 12. CDR3 bases: TGTGCCTCACCCCCCTCGACAGGGGGAGACACCGGGGAGCTGTTTTTT. This translates into CASPPSTGGDTGELFF.

This chain joins TRBV27 and TRBJ2-5; a weak D match, TRBD1 (6 bases). This CDR3 comprises 15 residues. Trimming stripped 4 bases from V and 5 bases from J, with 17 bases between. Germline V CDR1 and CDR2: MNHEY, SMNVEV (reference sequence). This CDR3 reads CASSSYPQGRETQYF. The CDR3 nucleotides read TGTGCCAGCAGTTCGTACCCACAGGGTCGCGAGACCCAGTACTTC.

This chain links TRBV2 with TRBJ2-5; 7 positions match TRBD1. The V gene's germline CDR1 is SNHLY and CDR2 FYNNEI. The CDR3 spans 13 residues. Trimming at V came to 6 bases and at J to 4 bases, leaving 5 bases not matched to a gene. The CDR3 sequence: CASSSNRGETQYF. CDR3 nucleotides: TGTGCCAGCAGCTCCAACAGGGGAGAGACCCAGTACTTC.

The V call is TRBV18, the J call TRBJ2-7; D may match TRBD1 or TRBD2 (5 bases each). Trimming left V 3 bases short and J 2 bases short, with 11 bases between. This CDR3 has 14 amino acids. Germline lookup yields CDR1 KGHSH and CDR2 LQKENI. The CDR3 region is CASSPGPKTYEQYF. The DNA for the CDR3 is TGTGCCAGCTCACCGGGACCTAAAACCTACGAGCAGTACTTC.

The V call is TRBV25-1, the J call TRBJ1-1; the D gene is possibly TRBD1 (5 bases). The V end lost 2 bases, the J end lost 0 bases, and 10 bases lay between the germline ends. Germline-derived CDR1 and CDR2 are MGHDK and SYGVNS. CDR3 size: 15 residues. The DNA for the CDR3 is TGTGCCAGCAGTGAAGTTGGACATTTGAACACTGAAGCTTTCTTT. Protein: CASSEVGHLNTEAFF. Drawing the rest from reference TRBV25-1 and TRBJ1-1, the complete variable domain is EADIYQTPRYLVIGTGKKITLECSQTMGHDKMYWYQQDPGMELHLIHYSYGVNSTEKGDLSSESTVSRIRTEHFPLTLESARPSHTSQYLCASSEVGHLNTEAFFGQGTRLTVV.

As concerns this clone: Within the sample, other DNA sequences also encode this same CDR3. The rearrangement links TRBV19 to TRBJ2-1; D not resolved. Deletions cut 5 bases from V and 0 bases from J, with 5 bases between. Per the germline V gene, CDR1 is LNHDA and CDR2 is SQIVND (reference sequence). CDR3 length: 13 residues. As DNA, the CDR3 is TGTGCCAGTAGTTGGGGCTCCTACAATGAGCAGTTCTTC. Translated, it gives CASSWGSYNEQFF. Variable domain in full (rest from reference TRBV19 and TRBJ2-1): DGGITQSPKYLFRKEGQNVTLSCEQNLNHDAMYWYRQDPGQGLRLIYYSQIVNDFQKGDIAEGYSVSREKKESFPLTVTSAQKNPTAFYLCASSWGSYNEQFFGPGTRLTVL.

V usage is TRBV4-2 and J usage is TRBJ2-7, with 7 bases that match TRBD2. Unmatched junction bases numbered 2, after V lost 0 bases and J lost 0 bases. The germline CDR1 and CDR2 sequences are LGHNA and YNFKEQ. CDR3 length equals 15 residues. The CDR3 sequence: CASSQEAGFSYEQYF. CDR3 coding DNA: TGTGCCAGCAGCCAAGAAGCGGGGTTCTCCTACGAGCAGTACTTC.

This clone was counted a few times. CDR3 in DNA: TGTGCCAGCAGTTTTCCCGGGACAGGGAATCAGCCCCAGCATTTT. This encodes CASSFPGTGNQPQHF. The chain links TRBV28 to TRBJ1-5; 9 bases fit TRBD1. Losses at the gene ends were 3 bases for V and 4 bases for J; bases not matched to a gene: 4. The CDR3 is 15 residues long. Germline V gene sequence: CDR1 MDHEN, CDR2 SYDVKM.

As concerns this clone: This CDR3 is also generated by other DNA sequences in the sample. The chain carries TRBV9 and TRBJ2-1, with D unclear. V lost 0 bases and J lost 0, with 7 bases in between. The germline gives CDR1 SGDLS, CDR2 YYNGEE. There are 15 residues in the CDR3. The CDR3 region has the DNA TGTGCCAGCAGCGTAGAAGGGCACTCCTACAATGAGCAGTTCTTC. Protein product: CASSVEGHSYNEQFF.

This clone was counted a single time. The V and J genes are TRBV5-1 and TRBJ2-7; the D gene is possibly TRBD1 (5 bases). Trimming took 2 bases from V and 4 from J, leaving 13 bases between them. The CDR3 covers 14 residues. Looked up from germline, CDR1 is SGHRS and CDR2 is YFSETQ. The CDR3 DNA sequence: TGCGCCAGCAGCTTAGGGGCAGACGAGTACGAGCAGTACTTC. This translates into CASSLGADEYEQYF.

A single count supports this clone. The gene calls are TRBV28 and TRBJ1-5; D is perhaps TRBD1 (5 bases). V shed 5 bases and J shed 0 bases, with 14 bases lying between them. Looked up from germline, CDR1 is MDHEN and CDR2 is SYDVKM. This CDR3 is built from 16 residues. The DNA for the CDR3 is TGTGCCAGCAGTCCCTGGGACGGTGATAGCAATCAGCCCCAGCATTTT. Amino acid sequence: CASSPWDGDSNQPQHF.

This clone was found once. The V and J genes are TRBV9 and TRBJ2-7; perhaps TRBD2 as D (5 bases). V dropped 2 bases and J dropped 6 bases, with 12 bases sitting between them. Germline CDR1 reads SGDLS; CDR2 reads YYNGEE. This CDR3 comprises 13 residues. The CDR3 loop is CASSVLPGIEQYF. As DNA, the CDR3 is TGTGCCAGCAGCGTCTTACCGGGGATCGAGCAGTACTTC.

The CDR3 bases are TGCAGCGTTGATGGCGGAGGAGGTTACAATGAGCAGTTCTTC. This encodes CSVDGGGGYNEQFF. This sequence joins TRBV29-1 and TRBJ2-1, with D tentatively TRBD2 (5 bases). CDR3 length: 14 residues. V lost 3 bases, J lost 4 bases, and 13 bases lay in between. Germline V gene lookup returns CDR1 SQVTM and CDR2 ANQGSEA.

In regard to this clone: Different DNA sequences within this sample yield the same CDR3. CDR3 DNA sequence: TGTGCCAGCAGTTACTCGATTGAGAGCTCCTACGAGCAGTACTTC. This translates into CASSYSIESSYEQYF. V is TRBV6-5 and J is TRBJ2-7; D is ambiguous. Germline values: CDR1 MNHEY, CDR2 SVGAGI. The CDR3 contains 15 residues. Between the trimmed V and J ends, which lost 0 bases and 0 bases, there was a span of 9 bases.

This chain joins TRBV7-3 and TRBJ2-3; a possible D gene is TRBD1 (7 bases). CDR3 size: 15 residues. Germline CDR1 is SGHTA and CDR2 is FQGTGA. V lost 2 bases, J lost 4 bases, and 13 bases lay in between. The CDR3 coding sequence is TGTGCCAGCAGCTTAGGAGGGGGCGCGGCAGATACGCAGTATTTT. Protein sequence: CASSLGGGAADTQYF.

In DNA, the CDR3 is TGTGCCAGCTCACCACTAGGACAGGGGGCGCCCACTGAAGCTTTCTTT. Its translation is CASSPLGQGAPTEAFF. This chain connects TRBV18 to TRBJ1-1, with 11 bases fitting TRBD1. V shed 1 base and J 4 bases; nucleotides not matched to a gene: 5. Germline lookup yields CDR1 KGHSH and CDR2 LQKENI. The CDR3 has 16 amino acids. The full variable domain, completed using reference TRBV18 and TRBJ1-1, is NAGVMQNPRHLVRRRGQEARLRCSPMKGHSHVYWYRQLPEEGLKFMVYLQKENIIDESGMPKERFSAEFPKEGPSILRIQQVVRGDSAAYFCASSPLGQGAPTEAFFGQGTRLTVV.

This chain connects TRBV28 to TRBJ2-2; 11 bases agree with TRBD2. This CDR3 is built from 16 residues. Per germline, CDR1 MDHEN and CDR2 SYDVKM. V dropped 5 bases and J dropped 6; count of bases not matched to a gene: 8. Written as DNA, the CDR3 is TGTGCCAGCAGTCTGACTAGCGGGATCCCCGCCGGGGAGCTGTTTTTT. The encoded protein is CASSLTSGIPAGELFF.